This T cell receptor (beta chain) emerged from a study of blood T cell repertoires in COVID-19. Participants were aged roughly 18 to 89 years, lived in 24 US areas, and enrolled virtually. Clones were sequenced by immunoSEQ multiplex PCR, and TCRdb holds only the in-frame ones, with some missing. This sample has 300,000 to 350,000 clones, with 85% to 90% found just once. The CDR3 runs to 15 residues. Germline assignment: CDR1 SGHRS and CDR2 YFSETQ. V shed 5 bases, J shed 10 bases, and the junction held 7 bases outside the gene matches. The receptor comes from a woman between 18 and 30 years old with acute COVID-19. The chain employs TRBV5-1 and TRBJ1-6; 12 bases align to TRBD1. The sample taken for sequencing was PBMCs or T cells enriched from blood (not recorded which). CDR3 residues: CASSTRDRGQSPLHF. Written as DNA, the CDR3 is TGCGCCAGCAGTACCCGGGACAGGGGGCAATCACCCCTCCACTTT. Using reference TRBV5-1 and TRBJ1-6 for the parts outside the CDR3, the full variable domain is KAGVTQTPRYLIKTRGQQVTLSCSPISGHRSVSWYQQTPGQGLQFLFEYFSETQRNKGNFPGRFSGRQFSNSRSEMNVSTLELGDSALYLCASSTRDRGQSPLHFGNGTRLTVT.